These T cell receptor beta chains were read from a single sample in a study of cytomegalovirus exposure and HLA in healthy donors. Here immunoSEQ multiplex PCR was the method, and the copy in TCRdb shows in-frame clones only, minus some. This sample yields about 180,000 clones, of which around 86% are seen a single time; roughly 2.7% belongs to the top ten. What was sequenced was PBMCs. These receptors were collected from a young man in good health and CMV-seropositive. The CDR3 runs from the conserved cysteine through the conserved F or W. The D gene is left open where the match is weak. For some rows the clone size is stated as once, few or many, or as a class when expanded; others skip it.

j_call	clone_size	d_call	v_call	cdr3_aa	cdr3_nt
TRBJ2-1	NA	TRBD1	TRBV10-3	CAIRDRDSYNEQFF	TGTGCCATCAGGGACAGGGACTCCTACAATGAGCAGTTCTTC
TRBJ2-3	NA	NA	TRBV19	CASSTRDFNTDTQYF	TGTGCCAGTAGTACCCGGGACTTCAACACAGATACGCAGTATTTT
TRBJ1-6	NA	TRBD1	TRBV19	CASSIRQGDSPLHF	TGTGCCAGTAGTATCCGGCAGGGGGATTCACCCCTCCACTTT
TRBJ2-7	NA	NA	TRBV7-9	CASSLTTRSYEQYF	TGTGCCAGCAGCTTAACGACTCGGTCCTACGAGCAGTACTTC
TRBJ1-6	NA	NA	TRBV23-1	CASYREDSPLHF	TGCGCCAGTTACAGGGAAGATTCACCCCTCCACTTT
TRBJ1-1	NA	TRBD1	TRBV19	CASSLQGANLWDNTEAFF	TGTGCCAGTAGTCTACAGGGGGCGAATCTCTGGGATAACACTGAAGCTTTCTTT
TRBJ2-2	NA	TRBD2	TRBV4-1	CASSQDSGGYTGELFF	TGCGCCAGCAGCCAAGACAGCGGGGGTTACACCGGGGAGCTGTTTTTT
TRBJ2-7	NA	NA	TRBV11-2	CASSLEAGARQQYF	TGTGCCAGCAGCTTAGAGGCAGGGGCGCGCCAGCAGTACTTC
TRBJ2-2	NA	TRBD2	TRBV4-2	CASSPRTPTSEFTGELFF	TGTGCCAGCAGCCCCCGAACCCCGACTAGCGAATTCACCGGGGAGCTGTTTTTT
TRBJ2-7	NA	NA	TRBV21-1	CASSKVSGGAPYEQYF	TGTGCCAGCAGCAAAGTTAGCGGGGGGGCCCCCTACGAGCAGTACTTC
TRBJ2-2	NA	NA	TRBV7-2	CASSKGYTGELFF	TGTGCCAGCAGCAAGGGGTACACCGGGGAGCTGTTTTTT
TRBJ2-5	NA	NA	TRBV6-1	CASSEREGRGETQYF	TGTGCCAGCAGTGAAAGGGAGGGCAGGGGAGAGACCCAGTACTTC
TRBJ1-2	NA	NA	TRBV19	CASRWDGGFGYGYTF	TGTGCCAGTAGGTGGGACGGGGGATTCGGCTATGGCTACACCTTC
TRBJ2-3	NA	NA	TRBV9	CASSTEPGTPSTDTQYF	TGTGCCAGCAGCACTGAACCCGGGACACCTAGCACAGATACGCAGTATTTT
TRBJ2-7	NA	NA	TRBV19	CASSKSGYEQYF	TGTGCCAGTAGTAAGTCAGGGTACGAGCAGTACTTC
TRBJ1-1	NA	TRBD1	TRBV9	CASSAPQGATEAFF	TGTGCCAGCAGCGCACCACAGGGGGCAACTGAAGCTTTCTTT
TRBJ1-6	NA	NA	TRBV16	CASSQESSPLHF	TGTGCCAGCAGCCAAGAGAGTTCACCCCTCCACTTT
TRBJ1-2	NA	NA	TRBV18	CASSPPRGFYGYTF	TGTGCCAGCTCACCACCCCGGGGGTTCTATGGCTACACCTTC
TRBJ2-1	NA	NA	TRBV30	CAWSPAGEQFF	TGTGCCTGGAGTCCCGCCGGTGAGCAGTTCTTC
TRBJ2-3	NA	NA	TRBV21-1	CASAQADTQYF	TGTGCCAGCGCACAAGCAGATACGCAGTATTTT
TRBJ1-1	NA	NA	TRBV30	CAWNFAPGSVMVNTEAFF	TGTGCCTGGAACTTTGCGCCAGGGTCCGTGATGGTGAACACTGAAGCTTTCTTT
TRBJ2-7	NA	NA	TRBV19	CASSITTLYEQYF	TGTGCCAGTAGTATTACTACCTTATACGAGCAGTACTTC
TRBJ2-7	NA	TRBD1	TRBV10-3	CAIKGTATFEQYF	TGTGCCATCAAAGGGACAGCCACCTTCGAGCAGTACTTC
TRBJ1-5	NA	NA	TRBV6-5	CASSSQIRDSTQPQHF	TGTGCCAGCAGTTCCCAGATAAGGGACTCTACCCAGCCCCAGCATTTT
TRBJ1-1	NA	NA	TRBV5-6	CASSLGDTEAFF	TGTGCCAGCAGCTTGGGAGACACTGAAGCTTTCTTT
TRBJ2-7	NA	TRBD1	TRBV18	CASSLNSGQGSEQYF	TGTGCCAGCTCATTAAACTCGGGACAGGGGAGCGAGCAGTACTTC
TRBJ2-1	NA	NA	TRBV4-3	CASSQDRGDYNEQFF	TGCGCCAGCAGCCAAGATCGGGGAGACTACAATGAGCAGTTCTTC
TRBJ2-7	once	TRBD2	TRBV7-2	CASSLETGGPYEQYF	TGTGCCAGCAGCTTAGAGACGGGGGGGCCCTACGAGCAGTACTTC
TRBJ2-3	NA	NA	TRBV19	CASSIGEGDLYTQYF	TGTGCCAGTAGTATAGGAGAGGGGGATTTGTATACGCAGTATTTT
TRBJ2-1	NA	TRBD2	TRBV10-3	CAISKREGQNEQFF	TGTGCCATCAGCAAGCGGGAGGGCCAAAATGAGCAGTTCTTC
TRBJ1-2	NA	NA	TRBV7-6	CASSSPGNYGYTF	TGTGCCAGCAGCTCACCCGGGAACTATGGCTACACCTTC
TRBJ1-4	NA	NA	TRBV27	CASSYGSLRELFF	TGTGCCAGCAGTTACGGGTCCCTCCGAGAACTGTTTTTT
TRBJ2-7	NA	TRBD2	TRBV4-3	CASSRQRERGLDSYEQYF	TGCGCCAGCAGCCGCCAGCGGGAGCGCGGGTTGGACTCCTACGAGCAGTACTTC
TRBJ2-7	NA	TRBD2	TRBV27	CASNSRLAGGPYEQYF	TGTGCCAGCAACTCCCGACTAGCGGGAGGGCCTTACGAGCAGTACTTC
TRBJ1-1	NA	TRBD1	TRBV18	CASSPREGGGNTEAFF	TGTGCCAGCTCACCACGAGAAGGGGGCGGGAACACTGAAGCTTTCTTT
TRBJ2-3	NA	NA	TRBV5-3	CARSLLDSTDTQYF	TGTGCCAGAAGCCTGTTGGACTCAACAGATACGCAGTATTTT
TRBJ2-7	NA	TRBD1	TRBV4-1	CASSQDIPPTGAYEQYF	TGCGCCAGCAGCCAAGATATCCCCCCGACAGGGGCCTACGAGCAGTACTTC
TRBJ1-5	NA	NA	TRBV28	CASATGGWEPQHF	TGTGCCAGCGCTACCGGGGGATGGGAGCCCCAGCATTTT
TRBJ2-5	NA	TRBD2	TRBV15	CATSPEVAGVGETQYF	TGTGCCACCAGCCCCGAGGTGGCGGGAGTCGGAGAGACCCAGTACTTC
TRBJ1-5	NA	TRBD1	TRBV4-1	CASSRSTGDSNQPQHF	TGCGCCAGCAGCCGTTCGACAGGGGATAGCAATCAGCCCCAGCATTTT
TRBJ2-5	NA	NA	TRBV19	CASSTSPGQETQYF	TGTGCCAGTAGTACCTCACCGGGACAAGAAACCCAGTACTTC
TRBJ2-3	once	TRBD2	TRBV4-2	CASSQIGGEAQYF	TGTGCCAGCAGCCAGATCGGGGGGGAGGCGCAGTATTTT